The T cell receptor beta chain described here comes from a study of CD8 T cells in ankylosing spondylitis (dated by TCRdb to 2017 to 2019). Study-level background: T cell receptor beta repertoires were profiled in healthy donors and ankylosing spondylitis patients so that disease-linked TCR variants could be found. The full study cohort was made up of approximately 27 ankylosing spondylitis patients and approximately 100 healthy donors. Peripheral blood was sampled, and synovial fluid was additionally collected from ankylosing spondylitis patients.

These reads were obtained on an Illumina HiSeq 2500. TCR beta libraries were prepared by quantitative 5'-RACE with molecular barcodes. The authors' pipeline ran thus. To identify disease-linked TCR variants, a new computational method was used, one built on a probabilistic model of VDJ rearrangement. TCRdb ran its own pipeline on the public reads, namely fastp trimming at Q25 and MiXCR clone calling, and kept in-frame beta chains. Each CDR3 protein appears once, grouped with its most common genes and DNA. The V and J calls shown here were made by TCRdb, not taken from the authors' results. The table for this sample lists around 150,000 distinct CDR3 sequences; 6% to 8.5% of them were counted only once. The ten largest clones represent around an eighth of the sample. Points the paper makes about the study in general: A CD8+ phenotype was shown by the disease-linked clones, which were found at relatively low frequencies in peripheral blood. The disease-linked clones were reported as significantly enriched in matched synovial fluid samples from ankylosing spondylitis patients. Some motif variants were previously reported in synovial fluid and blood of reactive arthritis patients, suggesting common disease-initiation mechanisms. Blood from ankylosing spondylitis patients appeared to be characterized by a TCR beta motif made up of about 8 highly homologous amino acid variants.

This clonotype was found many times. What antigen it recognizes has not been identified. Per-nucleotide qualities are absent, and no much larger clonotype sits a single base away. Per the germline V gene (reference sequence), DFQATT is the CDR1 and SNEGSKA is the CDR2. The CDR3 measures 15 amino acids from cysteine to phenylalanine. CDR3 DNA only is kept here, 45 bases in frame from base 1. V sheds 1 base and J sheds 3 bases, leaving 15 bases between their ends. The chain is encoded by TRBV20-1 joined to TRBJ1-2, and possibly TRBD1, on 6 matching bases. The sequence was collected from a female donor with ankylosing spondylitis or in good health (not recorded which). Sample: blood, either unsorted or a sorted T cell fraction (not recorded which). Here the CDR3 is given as CSARVAAGVDYGYTF. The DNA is TGCAGTGCTAGAGTGGCGGCAGGGGTGGACTATGGCTACACCTTC.